This T cell receptor beta chain was recorded in a study of blood T cell repertoires in COVID-19. Background on the study: Nucleic acid was either cDNA or gDNA, and it came from T cells, B-cell-depleted T cells, or PBMCs.

The assay was immunoSEQ multiplex PCR, and TCRdb's table has in-frame clones only and misses some. This repertoire shows 150,000 or so clones, over 85% found once; its top ten account for 18%. CDR1 is MNHNS, CDR2 SASEGT, per germline. V was pared by 0 bases and J by 2 bases, with 4 bases of the junction left unmatched. This CDR3 has 16 amino acids. The material sequenced was peripheral blood. The chain uses TRBV6-1 and TRBJ2-7, with 10 bases aligning to TRBD2. This TCR came from a man between 60 and 75 years old with active or convalescent COVID-19. In DNA, the CDR3 is TGTGCCAGCAGTGAAGCGCTAAGCGGGGGGGCCTACGAGCAGTACTTC. Amino acid sequence: CASSEALSGGAYEQYF.